Given below is one TCR beta chain in context. The data are from a study of blood T cell repertoires in COVID-19. Study summary: COVID-19 samples collected from the United States, Italy and Spain covered acute and convalescent phases.

Trimming took off 5 bases at V and 0 bases at J, with 12 bases between the two ends. In germline, CDR1 is SEHNR, CDR2 FQNEAQ (reference sequence). This CDR3 has 15 amino acids. In the original analysis: Amplified reference gene primers provided the basis for estimating nucleated cell counts. Sequenced by immunoSEQ multiplex PCR; TCRdb stores in-frame clones only, minus some. V, J and clone size were drawn from that table, and D and trimming were deduced from the DNA. The sample yields roughly 220,000 clones, approximately 80% seen once. This receptor was taken from a woman in her 40s who had recovered from COVID-19. The V gene is TRBV7-9, the J gene TRBJ2-3; D is perhaps TRBD1 (5 bases). The specimen sequenced was peripheral blood. In nucleotides, the CDR3 is TGTGCCAGCAGCGAGCGACAGTCTAGCACAGATACGCAGTATTTT. Translating gives CASSERQSSTDTQYF.